This T cell receptor beta chain comes out of a study of cytomegalovirus exposure and HLA in healthy donors. Germline lookup yields CDR1 SGHRS and CDR2 YFSETQ. The ends were cut back, 0 bases at V and 3 bases at J, with 19 bases in the middle. This CDR3 spans 17 amino acids. These donors, healthy bone marrow donors, were studied. 13 Jbeta primers and 60 Vbeta primers were used for the PCR. The method was immunoSEQ multiplex PCR; TCRdb's version includes in-frame clones alone and lacks a portion of them. The repertoire holds fewer than 200,000 clones, around 81% seen once, with 2% to 2.5% in the top ten. General observations from the study: In an earlier analysis, most TCR beta V segments were productive about 87% or about 30% of the time. Cytomegalovirus-associated TCR beta chains were listed, numbering some 170. Per a later analysis, HLA-associated TCR beta chains showed more clonal expansion than other, equally common TCR beta chains.

A word on this clone: The antigen remains undetermined.

The receptor was derived from a young woman in good health and CMV-seronegative. The sequencing sample was made of PBMCs. This chain uses TRBV5-1 with TRBJ2-7; D possibly corresponds to TRBD2 (7 bases). The CDR3 is CASSLVGGAVSFYEQYF. CDR3 in DNA: TGCGCCAGCAGCTTGGTTGGGGGGGCCGTTAGCTTCTACGAGCAGTACTTC.